This T cell receptor beta chain was identified during a study of CD8 T cells in Susac syndrome. With V trimmed by 2 bases and J by 5 bases, 7 bases remained unmatched. The germline gives CDR1 LGHDT, CDR2 YNNKEL (reference sequence). The CDR3 extends over 15 amino acids. From blood CD8+ and CD4+ T cells, TCR beta sequences were generated. The authors negatively isolated CD8+ and CD4+ T cells and FACS-enriched TEMRA cells. Worth noting for this clonotype: The antigen is undetermined.

The RNA, about 0.45 to 1 ug, was put through reverse transcription using random hexamers. An immunoSEQ multiplex PCR amplified TCR beta CDR3 over 54 Vbeta and 13 Jbeta. Each CDR3 protein is one row after TCRdb ran MiXCR on the immunoSEQ multiplex PCR reads. The data contain roughly 180,000 distinct CDR3 sequences, roughly 94% of them singletons. Study-wide points: The CD4+ T cell repertoires that were profiled in Susac syndrome showed no clonal expansion.

The sequencing sample was made of CD4+ T cells from PBMCs. This chain connects TRBV3-1 to TRBJ2-7, with 9 nucleotides matching TRBD1. The receptor was derived from a human donor with Susac syndrome. The CDR3 here is CASSQLPGQGHEQYF. As DNA, the CDR3 is TGTGCCAGCAGCCAACTTCCGGGACAGGGCCACGAGCAGTACTTC.